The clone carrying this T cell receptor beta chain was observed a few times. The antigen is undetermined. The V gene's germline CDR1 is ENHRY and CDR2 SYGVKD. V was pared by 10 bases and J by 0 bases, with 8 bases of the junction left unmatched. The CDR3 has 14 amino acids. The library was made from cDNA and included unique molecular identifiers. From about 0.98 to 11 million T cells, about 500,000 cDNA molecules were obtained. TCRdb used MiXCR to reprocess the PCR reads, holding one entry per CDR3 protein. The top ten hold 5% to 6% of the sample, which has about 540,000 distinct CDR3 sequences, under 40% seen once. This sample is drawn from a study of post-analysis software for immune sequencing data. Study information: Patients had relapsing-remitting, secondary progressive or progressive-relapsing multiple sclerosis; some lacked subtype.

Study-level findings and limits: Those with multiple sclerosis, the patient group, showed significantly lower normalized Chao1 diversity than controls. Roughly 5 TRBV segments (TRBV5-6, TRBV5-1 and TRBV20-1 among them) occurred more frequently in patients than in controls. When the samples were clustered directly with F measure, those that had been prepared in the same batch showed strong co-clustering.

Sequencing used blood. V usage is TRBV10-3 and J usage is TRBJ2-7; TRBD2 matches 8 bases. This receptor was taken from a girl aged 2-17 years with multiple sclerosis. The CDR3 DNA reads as TGTGCCACCGGAGGGGCGGGGGGCTCCTACGAGCAGTACTTC. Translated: CATGGAGGSYEQYF.